Included here is one T cell receptor (beta chain) sequence, with context. Its specificity is unknown. The data belong to a study of PD-1 blockade in classical Hodgkin lymphoma. General study results and limits: Exclusion was applied to patients who started nivolumab under 1 year after ASCT. Baseline TCR diversity was reportedly lower in newly diagnosed patients than in healthy donors. It was reported as lower still in relapsed/refractory patients.

Clones were read by immunoSEQ multiplex PCR, and TCRdb kept only the in-frame ones, dropping some. This sample carries 35,000 to 45,000 clones, 87% of them seen once, and the ten largest clones take 9% to 10%. The CDR3 sequence is 13 residues long. The germline CDR1 and CDR2 sequences are LNHDA and SQIVND (reference sequence). V lost 10 bases to trimming and J lost 4 bases, with 16 bases between them. Each patient's relapse followed autologous stem cell transplantation, and brentuximab vedotin exposure varied. The best responses consisted of complete response, partial response or progressive disease.

This receptor was taken from a human donor with classical Hodgkin lymphoma. The sample was peripheral blood mononuclear cells (PBMCs), taken at baseline. The chain recombines TRBV19 with TRBJ1-1, with D possibly TRBD1 on 6 matching bases. The CDR3 region has the DNA TGTGCCACGGCAGGGGTAGGGGGCACTGAAGCTTTCTTT. Its protein product is CATAGVGGTEAFF. Full variable domain (outside the CDR3, taken from reference TRBV19 and TRBJ1-1): DGGITQSPKYLFRKEGQNVTLSCEQNLNHDAMYWYRQDPGQGLRLIYYSQIVNDFQKGDIAEGYSVSREKKESFPLTVTSAQKNPTAFYLCATAGVGGTEAFFGQGTRLTVV.